What follows are 8 T cell receptor beta chains derived from one specimen sequenced in a study of shared clonotypes between healthy human individuals. Some clones are missing from TCRdb's copy, which holds only in-frame ones; the method was immunoSEQ multiplex PCR. The repertoire holds under 600,000 clones, with 95% to 98% as singletons. CD45RO negativity and positive selection for CCR7 defined naive CD8 cells, a population that excluded terminally differentiated effector memory CD45RA+ cells. Material for sequencing was naive CD8+ T cells sorted from blood. These receptors were obtained from a man younger than 40 in good health.

The J gene is TRBJ2-2, the V gene TRBV6-5, with D possibly being TRBD1 or TRBD2 (6 bases each). The CDR3 length is 14 residues. The V and J ends lost 6 bases and 2 bases respectively, with 10 bases between them. CDR1 and CDR2 from the germline V gene are MNHEY and SVGAGI. In nucleotides, the CDR3 is TGTGCCAGCAGGGAGGGACACAACACCGGGGAGCTGTTTTTT. This translates into CASREGHNTGELFF.

CDR3: CASSWTAESYNEQFF. The CDR3 bases are TGTGCCAGCAGCTGGACAGCGGAGTCCTACAATGAGCAGTTCTTC. The V call is TRBV27, the J call TRBJ2-1; maybe TRBD1 (6 bases). From germline, CDR1 is MNHEY and CDR2 SMNVEV (reference sequence). V dropped 6 bases and J dropped 1 base, with 13 bases sitting between them. CDR3 length: 15 amino acids.

CDR3 DNA: TGTGCCAGCAGCTTAGGGCGTGGGGCTAACTATGGCTACACCTTC. Protein product: CASSLGRGANYGYTF. This rearrangement joins TRBV7-9 to TRBJ1-2; D is ambiguous. The CDR3 length is 15 residues. CDR1 is SEHNR, CDR2 FQNEAQ, per germline (reference sequence). V lost 1 base and J 0 bases, leaving 9 bases between the germline ends.

The chain has TRBV11-3 and TRBJ2-7; D remains ambiguous. Looked up from germline, CDR1 is SGHNT and CDR2 is YENEEA. V lost 3 bases to trimming and J lost 0 bases, with 9 bases between them. This CDR3 has 14 residues. The CDR3 nucleotides are TGTGCCAGCAGCTTGGGCGGATTCTCCTACGAGCAGTACTTC. Its translation: CASSLGGFSYEQYF.

This clone was seen only once. The CDR3 is CASSPGGMGYEQYF. The CDR3 DNA sequence: TGCGCCAGCAGCCCGGGTGGTATGGGGTACGAGCAGTACTTC. V usage is TRBV4-3 and J usage is TRBJ2-7; D gene uncertain. In germline, CDR1 is LGHNA, CDR2 YSLEER. The V end lost 4 bases, the J end lost 4 bases, and 14 bases lay between the germline ends. The CDR3 loop spans 14 amino acids.

This clone has only one observation. Other DNA variants within this sample encode the same CDR3. The chain couples TRBV13 to TRBJ2-1; no reliable D call. Trimming took off 0 bases at V and 3 bases at J, with 6 bases between the two ends. This CDR3 region has 14 residues. Germline values: CDR1 PRHDT, CDR2 FYEKMQ (reference sequence). The CDR3 DNA reads TGTGCCAGCAGCTTAGGTGGCAGCTACAATGAGCAGTTCTTC. This translates into CASSLGGSYNEQFF.

The chain links TRBV7-2 to TRBJ2-7, with D uncertain. Trimming took 11 bases from V and 5 from J, leaving 22 bases between them. Germline loops: CDR1 SGHTA, CDR2 FQGNSA. The CDR3 is 14 amino acids. The CDR3 DNA is TGTGCCGAAACCCCCGTAGGATATGGAGACGAGCAGTACTTC. Protein product: CAETPVGYGDEQYF.

The chain recombines TRBV9 with TRBJ2-1; tentative D call: TRBD1 (5 bases). Germline values: CDR1 SGDLS, CDR2 YYNGEE. The V and J ends lost 3 bases and 6 bases respectively, with 13 bases between them. This CDR3 region has 14 residues. The CDR3 nucleotides read TGTGCCAGCAGCGGGACAACCCCCCGCAATGAGCAGTTCTTC. Translation gives CASSGTTPRNEQFF.